The 25 T cell receptor beta chains below all came from one sample that was sequenced in a study of TIL therapy for anti-PD-1-resistant metastatic lung cancer. The libraries were made with immunoSEQ v3. Generated by immunoSEQ multiplex PCR, the TCRdb table keeps only in-frame clones and is missing some. The sample yields around 45,000 clones, 65% to 80% seen once. Time point given: pre-treatment sample, taken before nivolumab and TIL therapy. The tumor samples were excised metastases, mostly pleural nodules or supraclavicular lymph nodes. Sequencing used tumor tissue, obtained at baseline. Every receptor here comes from a person between 30 and 80 years old with non-small cell lung cancer.

J is TRBJ2-3 and V is TRBV5-6; D remains ambiguous. Deletions cut 1 base from V and 2 bases from J, with 23 bases between. Germline V gene sequence: CDR1 SGHDT, CDR2 YYEEEE. The CDR3 sequence is 19 residues long. The CDR3 loop is CASSLLGPTTHTYTDTQYF. The CDR3 bases are TGTGCCAGCAGCTTGTTGGGTCCCACAACCCACACATACACAGATACGCAGTATTTT. The full variable domain, in which reference TRBV5-6 and TRBJ2-3 provide the parts outside the CDR3, is DAGVTQSPTHLIKTRGQQVTLRCSPKSGHDTVSWYQQALGQGPQFIFQYYEEEERQRGNFPDRFSGHQFPNYSSELNVNALLLGDSALYLCASSLLGPTTHTYTDTQYFGPGTRLTVL.

The chain couples TRBV7-9 to TRBJ1-5; D ambiguous. V lost 1 base and J 1 base, leaving 2 bases between the germline ends. The CDR3 consists of 13 residues. The germline V gene has CDR1 SEHNR and CDR2 FQNEAQ (reference sequence). The CDR3 sequence: CASSLVSNQPQHF. CDR3 nucleotide sequence: TGTGCCAGCAGCTTAGTGAGCAATCAGCCCCAGCATTTT.

J is TRBJ2-1 and V is TRBV5-1; the match to TRBD2 covers 16 bases. The V gene end was trimmed by 4 bases and the J gene end by 10 bases; junction bases not matched to a gene: 17. Germline V CDR1 and CDR2: SGHRS, YFSETQ. The CDR3 extends over 19 amino acids. The CDR3 spells CASSVAGTGTSGRAREQFF. The CDR3 DNA reads TGCGCCAGCAGCGTCGCCGGGACAGGGACTAGCGGGAGGGCTCGGGAGCAGTTCTTC.

The J gene is TRBJ2-7, the V gene TRBV7-8; D is possibly TRBD1 (6 bases). The germline V and J ends were trimmed by 5 bases and 4 bases, with 12 bases remaining between them. This CDR3 has 13 residues. Germline CDR1 SGHVS, CDR2 FQNEAQ. Written as DNA, the CDR3 is TGTGCCAGCAGCCCCGGACAGCCTTACGAGCAGTACTTC. Amino acid sequence: CASSPGQPYEQYF.

The J gene is TRBJ2-2, the V gene TRBV7-3; the match to TRBD1 covers 10 bases. V shed 2 bases, J shed 7 bases, and the junction held 7 bases outside the gene matches. The CDR3 extends over 16 amino acids. The germline gives CDR1 SGHTA, CDR2 FQGTGA. CDR3 DNA: TGTGCCAGCAGCTTATCCAGGACAGGGGGAGGCGGGGAGCTGTTTTTT. This codes for CASSLSRTGGGGELFF.

CDR3 protein: CASSRDSYNEQFF. The CDR3 DNA reads as TGTGCCAGCAGCAGGGACTCCTACAATGAGCAGTTCTTC. This chain joins TRBV6-6 and TRBJ2-1; possible D gene TRBD1, 5 bases. This CDR3 has 13 amino acids. CDR1 MNHNY and CDR2 SVGAGI come from the germline V gene (reference sequence). Trimming shortened V by 6 bases and J by 0 bases, and 6 bases separated the two germline ends.

CDR3 coding DNA: TGTGCCAGCAGCCAACTAGCGGGAGGTTTCTACGAGCAGTACTTC. Translation: CASSQLAGGFYEQYF. V is TRBV7-2 and J is TRBJ2-7, with TRBD2 matching over 12 bases. The CDR3 extends over 15 amino acids. Germline V gene sequence: CDR1 SGHTA, CDR2 FQGNSA. The trim removed 5 bases at V and 3 bases at J, leaving 5 bases unmatched.

This rearrangement joins TRBV28 to TRBJ2-7, with TRBD1 matching 9 bases. Germline V gene sequence: CDR1 MDHEN, CDR2 SYDVKM. The junction had 16 bases not matched to a gene; V was cut back by 6 bases and J by 4 bases. There are 17 residues in the CDR3. CDR3 in amino acids: CASSHTAVGTGLYEQYF. CDR3 in DNA: TGTGCCAGCAGCCATACGGCAGTCGGGACAGGGCTTTACGAGCAGTACTTC. Using reference TRBV28 and TRBJ2-7 for the parts outside the CDR3, the full variable domain is DVKVTQSSRYLVKRTGEKVFLECVQDMDHENMFWYRQDPGLGLRLIYFSYDVKMKEKGDIPEGYSVSREKKERFSLILESASTNQTSMYLCASSHTAVGTGLYEQYFGPGTRLTVT.

V and J are TRBV30 and TRBJ2-5; 10 bases map to TRBD2. Germline V lookup: CDR1 GTSNPN, CDR2 SVGIG (reference sequence). The CDR3 contains 15 residues. Losses at the gene ends were 2 bases for V and 4 bases for J; bases not matched to a gene: 7. The CDR3 bases are TGTGCCTGGAGTCCACCGGGACTAGCGAGAGAGACCCAGTACTTC. As protein: CAWSPPGLARETQYF.

The V call is TRBV9, the J call TRBJ1-4; no clear D gene. Between the trimmed V and J ends, which lost 0 bases and 5 bases, there was a span of 5 bases. Germline loops: CDR1 SGDLS, CDR2 YYNGEE. This CDR3 region has 13 residues. CDR3 loop: CASSVGPNEKLFF. The CDR3 nucleotides read TGTGCCAGCAGCGTAGGTCCAAATGAAAAACTGTTTTTT.

This clone was counted at least ten times. The CDR3 is CASRGYNEQFF. The CDR3, as DNA: TGTGCCAGCCGTGGGTACAATGAGCAGTTCTTC. The gene calls are TRBV7-3 and TRBJ2-1; no clear D gene. Germline V gene lookup returns CDR1 SGHTA and CDR2 FQGTGA. Trimming shortened V by 8 bases and J by 4 bases, and 6 bases separated the two germline ends. This CDR3 spans 11 amino acids.

A few counts support this clone. The V and J genes are TRBV2 and TRBJ2-7; TRBD1 aligns across 7 bases. The CDR3 loop spans 13 amino acids. In germline, CDR1 is SNHLY, CDR2 FYNNEI. With V trimmed by 5 bases and J by 0 bases, 1 base remained unmatched. This CDR3 is CASSRDSSYEQYF. The CDR3 bases are TGTGCCAGCAGTCGGGACAGCTCCTACGAGCAGTACTTC.

The V gene is TRBV29-1, the J gene TRBJ2-3; maybe TRBD2 (6 bases). This CDR3 has 12 amino acids. The germline CDR1 and CDR2 sequences are SQVTM and ANQGSEA. Trimming took 7 bases from V and 1 from J, leaving 9 bases between them. CDR3 sequence: CSGASGTDTQYF. CDR3 in DNA: TGCAGCGGTGCTAGCGGCACAGATACGCAGTATTTT.

J is TRBJ2-1 and V is TRBV5-6, with D possibly TRBD2 on 5 matching bases. The germline V and J ends were trimmed by 3 bases and 4 bases, with 14 bases remaining between them. CDR1 is SGHDT, CDR2 YYEEEE, per germline. The CDR3 loop spans 15 amino acids. The CDR3 spells CASSSPVRTYNEQFF. The CDR3 DNA reads as TGTGCCAGCAGCTCCCCGGTGCGGACTTACAATGAGCAGTTCTTC. The complete variable domain, with remaining parts taken from reference TRBV5-6 and TRBJ2-1, reads DAGVTQSPTHLIKTRGQQVTLRCSPKSGHDTVSWYQQALGQGPQFIFQYYEEEERQRGNFPDRFSGHQFPNYSSELNVNALLLGDSALYLCASSSPVRTYNEQFFGPGTRLTVL.

The CDR3 region has the DNA TGTGCCAACCTCCTTCAGGGAAACGAGCAGTACTTC. Its translation is CANLLQGNEQYF. The chain carries TRBV6-5 and TRBJ2-7, with D possibly being TRBD1 (5 bases). V shed 10 bases and J shed 5 bases, with 15 bases lying between them. There are 12 residues in the CDR3. Germline-derived CDR1 and CDR2 are MNHEY and SVGAGI.

This clone was recorded a few times. This rearrangement joins TRBV28 to TRBJ2-7; TRBD1 matches at 9 bases. The CDR3 spans 16 residues. Trimming removed 1 base from V and 2 bases from J; junction bases left unmatched: 6. Germline loops: CDR1 MDHEN, CDR2 SYDVKM. This chain's CDR3 is CASSLLSWDRAYEQYF. Written as DNA, the CDR3 is TGTGCCAGCAGTTTATTAAGCTGGGACAGGGCCTACGAGCAGTACTTC.

The chain is built from TRBV9 and TRBJ1-2; 7 nucleotides match TRBD1. Unmatched junction bases numbered 6, after V lost 3 bases and J lost 4 bases. In germline, CDR1 is SGDLS, CDR2 YYNGEE. The CDR3 has 14 amino acids. CDR3 sequence: CASSEQGISYGYTF. The CDR3 DNA follows: TGTGCCAGCAGCGAACAGGGGATTAGCTATGGCTACACCTTC.

The rearrangement joins TRBV7-9 to TRBJ2-1; tentatively, D is TRBD1 or TRBD2 (6 bases each). This CDR3 is 13 amino acids long. Germline V gene lookup returns CDR1 SEHNR and CDR2 FQNEAQ (reference sequence). V lost 8 bases to trimming and J lost 7 bases, with 15 bases between them. The chain's CDR3 is CASPHLGGNEQFF. The DNA of the CDR3 is TGTGCCAGCCCTCATCTAGGGGGGAATGAGCAGTTCTTC.

V gene TRBV19 combines with J gene TRBJ2-2; 8 bases agree with TRBD1. Germline CDR1 is LNHDA and CDR2 is SQIVND (reference sequence). The CDR3 length is 14 residues. With 6 bases clipped from V and 0 bases from J, the junction kept 0 bases outside the gene matches. CDR3 sequence: CASRDRANTGELFF. In nucleotides, the CDR3 is TGTGCCAGTAGGGACAGGGCGAACACCGGGGAGCTGTTTTTT.

With respect to this clone: Other DNA sequences from this sample encode an identical CDR3 as well. This rearrangement joins TRBV5-1 to TRBJ1-1, with D perhaps matching TRBD1 (6 bases). V was pared by 1 base and J by 1 base, with 20 bases between. The CDR3 sequence is 18 residues long. Germline CDR1 and CDR2: SGHRS and YFSETQ. DNA of the CDR3: TGCGCCAGCAGCTTGATCCAGAGGACAGTAAAGGGGAACACTGAAGCTTTCTTT. Translating gives CASSLIQRTVKGNTEAFF.

This sequence joins TRBV10-1 and TRBJ2-3; D perhaps matches TRBD2 (5 bases). V lost 2 bases and J 5 bases, leaving 8 bases between the germline ends. Germline-derived CDR1 and CDR2 are WNHNN and SYGVQD (reference sequence). The CDR3 is made up of 13 amino acids. In nucleotides, the CDR3 is TGCGCCAGCAGTGAGCTGGCGGGAGATACGCAGTATTTT. As protein: CASSELAGDTQYF.

CDR3 residues: CASSAKTGGIGAEAFF. In DNA, the CDR3 is TGCGCCAGCAGCGCCAAGACAGGGGGCATAGGGGCTGAAGCTTTCTTT. This chain links TRBV5-1 with TRBJ1-1; 10 bases fit TRBD1. The CDR3 consists of 16 residues. CDR1 is SGHRS, CDR2 YFSETQ, per germline. Trimming at V came to 4 bases and at J to 6 bases, leaving 12 bases not matched to a gene.

The chain has TRBV27 and TRBJ2-6; 7 nucleotides match TRBD1. Germline loops: CDR1 MNHEY, CDR2 SMNVEV (reference sequence). CDR3 size: 17 residues. V trimming: 4 bases; J trimming: 0 bases; junction bases outside the gene matches: 6. CDR3 loop: CASSSRDSSSGANVLTF. Here the CDR3 DNA reads TGTGCCAGCAGTTCCCGGGACAGTTCCTCTGGGGCCAACGTCCTGACTTTC. The complete variable domain, with remaining parts taken from reference TRBV27 and TRBJ2-6, reads EAQVTQNPRYLITVTGKKLTVTCSQNMNHEYMSWYRQDPGLGLRQIYYSMNVEVTDKGDVPEGYKVSRKEKRNFPLILESPSPNQTSLYFCASSSRDSSSGANVLTFGAGSRLTVL.

This chain links TRBV11-2 with TRBJ2-7; no definite D call. Per the germline V gene, CDR1 is SGHAT and CDR2 is FQNNGV. Trimming took 5 bases from V and 0 from J, leaving 14 bases between them. The CDR3 loop spans 15 amino acids. This CDR3 reads CASSLNRMSSYEQYF. For the CDR3, the DNA is TGTGCCAGCAGCCTCAATAGGATGAGCTCCTACGAGCAGTACTTC.

A few counts support this clone. The chain uses TRBV6-5 and TRBJ1-2, with no clear D. The CDR3 totals 13 residues. CDR1 is MNHEY and CDR2 is SVGAGI in the germline V gene. The ends were cut back, 5 bases at V and 4 bases at J, with 11 bases in the middle. CDR3 in DNA: TGTGCCAGCAGTCCGACGCTAATCTATGGCTACACCTTC. It encodes CASSPTLIYGYTF.